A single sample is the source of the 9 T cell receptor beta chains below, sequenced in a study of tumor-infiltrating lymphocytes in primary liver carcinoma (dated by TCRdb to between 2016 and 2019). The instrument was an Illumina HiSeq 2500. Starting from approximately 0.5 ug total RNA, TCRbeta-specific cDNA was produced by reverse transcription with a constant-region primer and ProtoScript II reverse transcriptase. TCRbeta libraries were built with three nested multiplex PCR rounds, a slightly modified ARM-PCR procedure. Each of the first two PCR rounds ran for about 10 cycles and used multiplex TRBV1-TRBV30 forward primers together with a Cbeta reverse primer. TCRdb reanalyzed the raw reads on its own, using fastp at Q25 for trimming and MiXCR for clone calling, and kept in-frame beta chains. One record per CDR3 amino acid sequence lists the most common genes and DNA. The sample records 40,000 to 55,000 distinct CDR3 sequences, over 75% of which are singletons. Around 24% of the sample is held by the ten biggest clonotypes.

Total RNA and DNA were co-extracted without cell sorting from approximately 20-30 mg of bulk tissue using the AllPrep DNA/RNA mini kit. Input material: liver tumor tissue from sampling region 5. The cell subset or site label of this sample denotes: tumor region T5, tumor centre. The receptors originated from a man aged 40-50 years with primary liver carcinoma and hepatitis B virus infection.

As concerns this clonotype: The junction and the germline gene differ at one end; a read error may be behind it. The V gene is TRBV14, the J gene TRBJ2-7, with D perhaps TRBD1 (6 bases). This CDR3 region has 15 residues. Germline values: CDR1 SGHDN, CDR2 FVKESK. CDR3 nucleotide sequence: TGTGTCAGCAGCCAGGCCGGGACATTTTCATACGAGCAGTACTTC. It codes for CVSSQAGTFSYEQYF.

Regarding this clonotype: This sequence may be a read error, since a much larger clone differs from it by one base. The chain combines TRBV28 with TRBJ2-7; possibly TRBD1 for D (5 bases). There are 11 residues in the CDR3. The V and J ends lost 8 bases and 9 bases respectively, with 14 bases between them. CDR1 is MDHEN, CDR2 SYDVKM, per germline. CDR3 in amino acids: CASCPFDRQYF. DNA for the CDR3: TGTGCCAGCTGTCCCTTCGACAGGCAGTACTTC.

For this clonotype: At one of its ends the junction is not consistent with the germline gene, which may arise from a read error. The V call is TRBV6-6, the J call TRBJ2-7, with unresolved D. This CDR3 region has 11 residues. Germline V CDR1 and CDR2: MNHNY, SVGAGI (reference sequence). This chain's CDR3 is CGSSPSEEQYF. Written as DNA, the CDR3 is TGTGGCAGCAGTCCCTCGGAAGAGCAGTACTTC.

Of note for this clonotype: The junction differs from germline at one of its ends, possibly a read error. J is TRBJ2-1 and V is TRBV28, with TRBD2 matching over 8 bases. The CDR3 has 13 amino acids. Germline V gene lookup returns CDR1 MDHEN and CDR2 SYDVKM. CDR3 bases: TGTGCCAGCTGGGTACGGGGGGGCAATGAGCAGTTCTTT. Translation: CASWVRGGNEQFF.

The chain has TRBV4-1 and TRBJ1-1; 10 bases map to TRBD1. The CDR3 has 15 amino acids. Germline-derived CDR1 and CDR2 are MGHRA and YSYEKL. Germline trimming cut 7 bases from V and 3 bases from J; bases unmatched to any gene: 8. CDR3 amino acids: CASTPMTGGYTEAFF. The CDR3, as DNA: TGCGCCAGCACCCCGATGACAGGGGGCTACACTGAAGCTTTCTTT.

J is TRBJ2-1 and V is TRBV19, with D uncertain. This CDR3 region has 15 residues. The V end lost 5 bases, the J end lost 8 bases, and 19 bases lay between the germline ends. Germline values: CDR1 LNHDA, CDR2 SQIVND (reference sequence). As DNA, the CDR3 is TGTGCCAGTAGTCTGGCTGACTCGGCGGAGCATGAGCAGTTCTTC. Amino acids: CASSLADSAEHEQFF.

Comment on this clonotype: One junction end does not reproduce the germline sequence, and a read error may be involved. The CDR3 loop is CASSLDHRGRDTGELYF. CDR3 bases: TGTGCCAGTAGCTTAGATCATCGGGGTAGGGACACCGGGGAACTGTATTTT. V gene TRBV11-2 combines with J gene TRBJ2-2, with D perhaps TRBD1 (6 bases). The CDR3 is made up of 17 amino acids. Germline V gives CDR1 SGHAT, CDR2 FQNNGV.

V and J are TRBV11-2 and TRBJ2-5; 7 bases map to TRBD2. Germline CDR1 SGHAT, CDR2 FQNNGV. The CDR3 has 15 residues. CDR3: CAFSLGASGQETQYF. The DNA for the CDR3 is TGTGCTTTCAGCTTAGGGGCTAGCGGACAAGAGACCCAGTACTTC.

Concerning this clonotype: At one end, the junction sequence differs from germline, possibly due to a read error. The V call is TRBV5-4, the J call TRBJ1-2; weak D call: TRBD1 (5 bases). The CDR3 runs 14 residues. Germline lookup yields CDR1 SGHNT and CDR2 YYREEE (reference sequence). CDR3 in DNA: TGTGCCAGCAGGCCAGGGACCGCTTACTACGGCTACACCTTC. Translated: CASRPGTAYYGYTF.